The clone carrying this TCR beta chain was counted once. The data were produced by immunoSEQ multiplex PCR, yet TCRdb's version contains in-frame clones alone and is incomplete. In the table there are hundreds of thousands of clones, around two thirds of which are singletons. These data are taken from a study of shared clonotypes between healthy human individuals. Germline assignment: CDR1 SSHAT and CDR2 FNYEAQ (reference sequence). The CDR3 loop spans 12 amino acids. The sample was memory CD4+ T cells sorted from blood. Stated subset: CD45RA-negative fraction. This chain uses TRBV7-7 with TRBJ2-5; 10 nucleotides line up with TRBD2. This clonotype was sampled from a woman aged 25 to 39 in good health. The CDR3 protein is CASGRSQETQYF. In DNA form, the CDR3 reads TGTGCTAGCGGGAGGTCCCAAGAGACCCAGTACTTC.